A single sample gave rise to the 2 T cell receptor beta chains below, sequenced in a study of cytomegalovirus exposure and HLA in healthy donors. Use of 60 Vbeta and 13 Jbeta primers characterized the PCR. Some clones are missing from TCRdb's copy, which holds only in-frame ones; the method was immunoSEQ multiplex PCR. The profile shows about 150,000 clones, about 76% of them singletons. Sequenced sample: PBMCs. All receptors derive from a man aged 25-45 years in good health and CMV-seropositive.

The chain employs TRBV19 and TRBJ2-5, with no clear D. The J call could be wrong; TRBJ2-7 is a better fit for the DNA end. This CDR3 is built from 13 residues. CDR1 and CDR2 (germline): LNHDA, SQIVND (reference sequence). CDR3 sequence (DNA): TGTGCCAGTAGTAGGGCCAGGCAAGACGAGCAGTACTTC. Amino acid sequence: CASSRARQDEQYF.

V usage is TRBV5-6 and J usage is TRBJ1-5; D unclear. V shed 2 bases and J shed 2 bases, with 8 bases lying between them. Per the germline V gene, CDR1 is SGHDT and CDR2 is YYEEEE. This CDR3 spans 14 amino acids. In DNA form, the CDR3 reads TGTGCCAGCAGCTTCGGGAGGGGCAATCAGCCCCAGCATTTT. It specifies CASSFGRGNQPQHF. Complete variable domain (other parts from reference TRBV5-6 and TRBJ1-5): DAGVTQSPTHLIKTRGQQVTLRCSPKSGHDTVSWYQQALGQGPQFIFQYYEEEERQRGNFPDRFSGHQFPNYSSELNVNALLLGDSALYLCASSFGRGNQPQHFGDGTRLSIL.